The present T cell receptor (beta chain) was sequenced within a study of cytomegalovirus exposure and HLA in healthy donors (dated by TCRdb to 2017 to 2019). Background for the entire study: According to an earlier analysis of 587 of the donors, 150 million to 200 million T cells yielded 90 million to 140 million unique TCR beta sequences and 276 Gb of sequence data. Roughly 300 gigabases of sequencing data and 75 million to 85 million unique TCR sequences made up an early release that covered 500 to 650 HLA-typed donors. Of the roughly 400 genotyped donors, around 81% fell in the genetic ancestry cluster associated with self-reported Caucasian donors. The aim of the study was to test whether cataloging public T cell receptors could identify signatures of past pathogen exposure. The T cell repertoires of under 750 subjects were profiled by immunosequencing and related to cytomegalovirus serostatus. In addition to the first cohort of 500 to 850 subjects, a separate validation cohort of 130 or so different subjects was used. High-throughput TCR immunosequencing, statistical association of individual TCRs with disease status, and machine learning were combined to predict cytomegalovirus infection status. In a later analysis, previously published TCR beta repertoires from about 670 donors were re-analyzed and high-resolution HLA genotyping was added so that TCR occurrence patterns could be studied. In the later analysis, no new phenotypic data were used to find candidate immune exposures; instead, reliance was placed on TCR beta sequences and their occurrence across donors. In an earlier analysis of more than 550 of the donors, high-throughput TCR beta sequencing was used to judge whether each TCR beta V gene segment behaved as functional or pseudogenic. Donor age, sex, ethnicity and CMV serostatus were compiled alongside the repertoire data. A later genetic analysis used genome-wide SNP genotypes for about three fifths of the 666 donors, treating that subset as a discovery cohort. Every repertoire in the discovery cohort had been generated on one and the same sequencing platform. Class I and class II HLA loci were covered by the typing at four-digit resolution. The number of donors typed differed by locus, with about 629-640 for A, B, C, DRB1 and DQB1, roughly 550 for DQA1, 600 to 610 for DPA1, and roughly 450 for DPB1. Four to six DR-DQ haplotypes were handled as single units for association and clustering because linkage in the cohort was strong. Across some 400 genotyped donors of the cohort, an average of 235,054 unique TCR beta nucleotide sequences per donor were sequenced, and 15% to 20% of those sequences were non-productive. Study-wide findings and limitations: According to a later analysis, TCR association rates differed among HLA loci, with DRB1 alleles showing the most associated TCRs and HLA-C alleles showing the fewest. Specific HLA alleles were associated with about 17,000 TCR beta sequences at a false discovery rate of 0.05 in a later analysis. While some public TCRs were present in many individuals, most TCR sequences turned up only very rarely across donors. A further reported finding was that TCR beta sequences accurately predicted the HLA-A and HLA-B alleles for most subjects in the first cohort. According to a later analysis, most CMV-associated TCR beta chains appeared to be HLA-restricted, and the HLA associations seemed to be driven largely by CMV exposure. Immune exposure information for the cohort was limited to CMV serostatus. The earlier analysis of around 600 of the donors excluded roughly 17 rarely observed V segments, including chromosome 9 orphons, because counts were too low. Correlated functional status among segregating V segments might be attributable to linkage disequilibrium, but an unknown experimental factor could not be ruled out. When HLA alleles, especially DR and DQ, strongly co-occurred, TCR associations were difficult to assign to individual alleles. The presence/absence analyses assumed that sequencing depth was roughly uniform across donors, and that assumption may not be true. Because HLA typing was missing for some donors at each locus, association tests included only the typed subset. In both the original and validation cohorts, the classifier was reported to diagnose cytomegalovirus status with high specificity and sensitivity. In an earlier analysis of a few hundred of the donors, most TCR beta V segments were observed in productive rearrangements about 87% or about 30% of the time, broadly matching IMGT annotations. The sequencing pipeline was judged likely to have produced a cluster of highly shared sequence variants as a technical artifact. Only TCR beta chains were sequenced in this cohort, and the absence of alpha or paired-chain data limited detectable features. Some IMGT-functional V segments, including TRBV6-2 and TRBV6-3, could not be told apart with the 87-base-pair reads, so those segments were excluded. According to a later analysis, parvovirus B19, influenza, CMV and Epstein-Barr virus appeared linked to several top co-occurrence clusters. Compared with the approximately 670-donor mean, donors in an Asian-associated ancestry cluster had fewer N-insertions in productive TCRs, according to a later genetic analysis. A few of the identified cytomegalovirus-associated TCR beta chains were confirmed in vitro to be specific for cytomegalovirus antigens. Compared with equally common non-associated chains, HLA-associated TCR beta chains in a later analysis were more clonally expanded and had lower generation probabilities. According to the authors, the approach could potentially be generalized to other disease states and immunological phenotypes. A total of 150 to 200 TCR beta chains were listed by the study as associated with cytomegalovirus. A later genetic analysis associated a missense DCLRE1C variant with V-gene and J-gene trimming of TCR beta chains, and an independent cohort replicated the association.

The library was obtained by the immunoSEQ multiplex PCR assay. For the multiplex PCR, a mixture combining 60 forward primers for TCR Vbeta segments and 13 reverse primers for TCR Jbeta segments was used. The CDR3 region of rearranged TCR beta genes was amplified from genomic DNA with a multiplex PCR assay. The amplified TCR beta libraries were sequenced on the Illumina HiSeq System as 87-base-pair reads. The paper's data handling went like this. A later analysis tallied roughly 80 million unique TCR beta chains across the 666 repertoires, and roughly 11 million of those chains were shared by two or more donors. A nearest-neighbor algorithm error-corrected the raw reads and collapsed the reads into unique sequences, merging closely related sequences to remove PCR and sequencing errors. To assign V, D and J gene segments, CDR3 sequences were aligned to IMGT reference sequences. For a sequence to be retained, a match of at least six nucleotides to both a V gene segment and a J gene segment was required. Rearrangements were classified as productive when the CDR3 lacked stop codons and remained in frame with V and J, and all other rearrangements were classified as non-productive. Following IMGT convention, CDR3 was defined as the stretch from the second conserved V-encoded cysteine to the conserved J-encoded phenylalanine. The earlier analysis of approximately 590 of the donors excluded any sequence lacking an unambiguous match to a single V gene segment. In an earlier analysis of 587 of the donors, V segments were called functional above 56.7% productive rearrangements and were called segregating when the between-donor standard deviation exceeded 5%. A statistical classification framework was developed to diagnose cytomegalovirus status using the catalog of TCR beta chain sequences. In a later analysis, TCR nucleotide sequences were compared against IMGT/GENE-DB human TR gene sequences so that V and J genes could be assigned. The TCRdist pipeline was used in a later analysis to assign CDR3 sequences and most-parsimonious VDJ recombination scenarios. In a later analysis, each TCR beta chain was defined by its CDR3 amino acid sequence together with its V-gene family, and reads lacking a unique V-gene family were excluded. A later analysis removed 592 highly shared, low-generation-probability nucleotide sequences to deal with suspected cross-contamination and a sequencing artifact. For each public chain, a later analysis derived a clonal expansion index from normalized ranks of inferred template counts within each repertoire. A later analysis computed generation probabilities with a VDJ recombination model fitted to out-of-frame rearrangements, and checked the results against IGoR. In a later analysis, TCR-TCR, TCR-HLA and TCR-CMV co-occurrence was scored with hypergeometric tests, and a repertoire-size bias correction was applied to TCR pairs. A later analysis estimated false discovery rates by permuting HLA or CMV assignments 20 times. A later analysis grouped co-occurring TCRs with DBSCAN, adding TCRdist sequence similarity when clustering within HLA-allele-positive subsets. Repertoires with fewer than 30,000 or more than 120,000 public chains, plus five repertoires with anomalous nucleotide sharing, were excluded from co-occurrence clustering. TCRdb took this table from immuneACCESS and kept in-frame rearrangements with V and J called. Such tables lack part of the clones; where checked against another copy, unresolved V genes explain under half of the gap, and the rest is unexplained. The DNA was the basis for D and trimming; V, J and clone size are from that table. For this sample the table gives under 200,000 clones, of which about 76% were detected only once. The biggest ten clones account for approximately 0.39% of the sample.

V was cut back by 5 bases and J by 5 bases, leaving a gap of 15 bases between them. According to the germline V gene, CDR1 reads SGHAT and CDR2 reads FQNNGV. The CDR3 has 14 amino acids, counting the end cysteine and phenylalanine. The entry retains the CDR3 DNA only, 42 bases that are in frame from base 1. In total, roughly 670 healthy bone marrow donors made up the cohort. At the time of sampling, all cohort members were nominally healthy, though unrecorded immune exposures were likely present. The donor was CMV seropositive and was included in the group of some 290 seropositive cohort members. A peripheral blood sample was collected from each donor, and TCR beta sequencing was performed on peripheral blood mononuclear cells. Genomic DNA extraction from the blood cell samples was performed with the Qiagen DNeasy Blood Extraction Kit. Details on this clone: Which antigen it targets is not known. Per-nucleotide qualities are absent, and no much larger clonotype sits a single base away.

The receptor chain draws on TRBV11-2 and TRBJ2-5; the D gene lacks a confident call. This TCR was recovered from a male donor in good health and CMV-seropositive. The specimen sequenced was PBMCs. Read as DNA, the sequence is TGTGCCAGCAGCGGAGCAGCGCTCGGGGAGACCCAGTACTTC. The resulting protein is CASSGAALGETQYF.